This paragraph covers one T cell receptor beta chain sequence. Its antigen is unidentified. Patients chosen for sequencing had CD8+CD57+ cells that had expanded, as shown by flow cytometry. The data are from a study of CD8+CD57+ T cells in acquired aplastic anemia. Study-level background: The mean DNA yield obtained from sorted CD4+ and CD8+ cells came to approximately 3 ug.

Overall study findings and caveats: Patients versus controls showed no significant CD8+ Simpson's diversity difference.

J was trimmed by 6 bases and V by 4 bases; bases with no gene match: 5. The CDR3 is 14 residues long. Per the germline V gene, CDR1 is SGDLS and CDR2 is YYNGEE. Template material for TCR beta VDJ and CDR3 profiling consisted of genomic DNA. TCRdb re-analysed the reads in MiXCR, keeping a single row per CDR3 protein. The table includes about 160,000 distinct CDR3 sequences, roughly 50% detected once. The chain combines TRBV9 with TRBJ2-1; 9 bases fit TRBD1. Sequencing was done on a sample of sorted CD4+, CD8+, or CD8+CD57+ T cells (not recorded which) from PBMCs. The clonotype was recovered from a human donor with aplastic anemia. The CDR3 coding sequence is TGTGCCAGCAGCTTAGGGACAGGGACCAATGAGCAGTTCTTC. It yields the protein CASSLGTGTNEQFF.